The T cell receptor (beta chain) under discussion was sequenced for a study of molecular identifiers for immune sequencing clone quantification. Study-wide results and limits: Clones above 20 RNA copies held over 98% of effector molecules, under 1% in naive cells.

The CDR3 loop spans 16 amino acids. Germline-derived CDR1 and CDR2 are MDHEN and SYDVKM. Trimming removed 5 bases at V and 2 bases at J, with 19 bases between. This clonotype appeared many times. Its antigen is still unknown. In preparing bulk TCR libraries, previously described methods and listed TCR primers were used. TCRdb used MiXCR to reprocess the PCR reads, holding one entry per CDR3 protein. Among about half a million distinct CDR3 sequences, 20% to 25% were seen once, and the ten largest hold around 0.86%. Naive CD8 libraries used about 19,000 to 1,000,000 sorted cells and 10%, 30% or 50% RNA. Sorting defined naive CD8 T cells as CD8+CD4-CCR7+CD45RA+.

The sequencing sample was made of naive CD8+ T cells from blood, with Jurkat cell RNA spiked in. As to subset: FACS-sorted CD8+CD4-CCR7+CD45RA+ naive T cells. The chain joins TRBV28 to TRBJ2-7, with D possibly TRBD1 on 6 matching bases. The sequence came from a human donor in good health. Some libraries in this study had Jurkat cell RNA spiked in. Here the CDR3 DNA reads TGTGCCAGCAGTCCCCGGACCCGGACAGTTGCCTACGAGCAGTACTTC. Encoded protein: CASSPRTRTVAYEQYF.